This record looks at one T cell receptor (beta chain) sequence and its context. This may arise from a read error, as a much more abundant clone is one base away. Using genomic DNA as the template, TCR beta VDJ and CDR3 profiling was carried out. Using its own MiXCR run on the reads, TCRdb lists one record per CDR3 protein. The sample includes under 150,000 distinct CDR3 sequences, around two fifths of them seen just once. The data were taken from a study of CD8+CD57+ T cells in acquired aplastic anemia. V lost 6 bases and J 0 bases, leaving 11 bases between the germline ends. CDR1 and CDR2 from the germline V gene are KGHDR and SFDVKD. The CDR3 length is 14 residues.

The chain carries TRBV24-1 and TRBJ2-7; D perhaps matches TRBD1 (5 bases). The sequenced sample consisted of sorted CD4+, CD8+, or CD8+CD57+ T cells (not recorded which) from PBMCs. This TCR was sampled from a human donor in good health, serving as a control. The CDR3 DNA reads as TGTGCCACCAGTCAGATGGGGCTCTCCTACGAGCAGTACTTC. Its protein is CATSQMGLSYEQYF.